Following are 19 T cell receptor beta chains from one sample sequenced in a study of cytomegalovirus exposure and HLA in healthy donors. A multiplex PCR was run with 60 Vbeta primers and 13 Jbeta primers. The table came from immunoSEQ multiplex PCR; TCRdb's copy has only in-frame clones and leaves some out. This table has around 63,000 clones, around three quarters appearing once. The specimen was PBMCs. These receptors were taken from a man between 60 and 70 years old in good health and CMV-seropositive.

The chain uses TRBV5-6 and TRBJ1-5; tentative D call: TRBD1 (5 bases). V was trimmed by 2 bases and J by 4 bases, leaving 10 bases between them. Germline V gives CDR1 SGHDT, CDR2 YYEEEE. This CDR3 has 14 amino acids. CDR3 in DNA: TGTGCCAGCAGCTTCCAGGGTCGAAATCAGCCCCAGCATTTT. It translates to CASSFQGRNQPQHF.

The chain combines TRBV6-5 with TRBJ2-6; D remains ambiguous. Germline V gene sequence: CDR1 MNHEY, CDR2 SVGAGI. The V end lost 6 bases, the J end lost 3 bases, and 12 bases lay between the germline ends. The CDR3 extends over 15 amino acids. The CDR3 is CASRKQLFGANVLTF. The CDR3 nucleotides are TGTGCCAGCAGAAAACAGCTTTTTGGGGCCAACGTCCTGACTTTC.

The V call is TRBV11-2, the J call TRBJ2-5; 8 nucleotides line up with TRBD1. V lost 5 bases to trimming and J lost 5 bases; unmatched junction nucleotides: 4. Germline loops: CDR1 SGHAT, CDR2 FQNNGV. CDR3 length: 13 residues. DNA for the CDR3: TGTGCCAGCAGCCGGACAGGGATCGAGACCCAGTACTTC. Translating it yields CASSRTGIETQYF.

This rearrangement joins TRBV5-1 to TRBJ2-7; TRBD1 matches at 9 bases. The V and J ends lost 0 bases and 2 bases, in that order; junction bases with no gene match: 0. Per germline, CDR1 SGHRS and CDR2 YFSETQ. This CDR3 spans 14 amino acids. CDR3 in DNA: TGCGCCAGCAGCTTGGGGGACAGGGCCTACGAGCAGTACTTC. Translation: CASSLGDRAYEQYF.

The chain has TRBV7-2 and TRBJ2-7, with TRBD2 identical over 8 bases. The V and J ends lost 8 bases and 0 bases, in that order; junction bases with no gene match: 6. The CDR3 spans 14 residues. Germline V gene data show CDR1 as SGHTA and CDR2 as FQGNSA. The CDR3 nucleotides are TGTGCCAGCTCTAGCGGGCCCAGCTCCTACGAGCAGTACTTC. Residues: CASSSGPSSYEQYF.

This chain connects TRBV5-5 to TRBJ2-3; TRBD2 might be the D (7 bases). V shed 0 bases and J shed 0 bases, with 17 bases lying between them. Germline V gives CDR1 SGHKS, CDR2 YYEKEE (reference sequence). CDR3 size: 18 residues. In nucleotides, the CDR3 is TGTGCCAGCAGCTTGGGACTCGGGGGGACAACTAGCACAGATACGCAGTATTTT. Translation gives CASSLGLGGTTSTDTQYF.

The rearrangement joins TRBV5-1 to TRBJ1-2; TRBD1 is a possible D gene (6 bases). Germline CDR1 is SGHRS and CDR2 is YFSETQ. The length of the CDR3 is 12 residues. The V end lost 2 bases, the J end lost 5 bases, and 7 bases lay between the germline ends. The CDR3 region is CASSFGQYGYTF. DNA of the CDR3: TGCGCCAGCAGCTTCGGACAGTATGGCTACACCTTC.

The chain recombines TRBV5-4 with TRBJ2-5; 8 bases match TRBD2. The CDR3 contains 15 residues. Looked up from germline, CDR1 is SGHNT and CDR2 is YYREEE (reference sequence). The V and J ends lost 4 bases and 2 bases, in that order; junction bases with no gene match: 7. The CDR3 bases are TGTGCCAGCAGCCCGGGGACTAGTAGACAAGAGACCCAGTACTTC. It is translated as CASSPGTSRQETQYF.

The V call is TRBV11-3, the J call TRBJ1-5, with TRBD1 matching 8 bases. V lost 4 bases, J lost 7 bases, and 9 bases stayed unmatched. Per the germline V gene, CDR1 is SGHNT and CDR2 is YENEEA. This CDR3 region has 15 residues. This CDR3 is CASSSDREEGQPQHF. DNA of the CDR3: TGTGCCAGCAGCTCGGACAGGGAGGAAGGACAGCCCCAGCATTTT.

V and J are TRBV29-1 and TRBJ2-7, with 11 bases aligning to TRBD1. This CDR3 is built from 16 residues. Germline CDR1 reads SQVTM; CDR2 reads ANQGSEA. J gave up 5 bases and V 0 bases, and 9 bases lay outside the gene matches. The CDR3 DNA reads TGCAGCGTTGAAGATCGTATGGGGACAGGGGGAGACGAGCAGTACTTC. The encoded protein is CSVEDRMGTGGDEQYF.

The V and J genes are TRBV28 and TRBJ1-2, with TRBD1 identical over 12 bases. The CDR3 covers 16 residues. The germline CDR1 and CDR2 sequences are MDHEN and SYDVKM. V shed 8 bases, J shed 8 bases, and the junction held 15 bases outside the gene matches. CDR3 amino acids: CASWSPGTGGAWGYTF. CDR3 nucleotides: TGTGCCAGCTGGTCTCCGGGGACAGGGGGCGCCTGGGGCTACACCTTC.

This chain joins TRBV5-1 and TRBJ1-2, with a weak D call TRBD1 (5 bases). CDR1 and CDR2 from the germline V gene are SGHRS and YFSETQ. The CDR3 extends over 14 amino acids. V shed 0 bases and J shed 12 bases, with 18 bases lying between them. Here the CDR3 reads CASSLGQGSGFNTF. The DNA for the CDR3 is TGCGCCAGCAGCTTGGGGCAGGGTTCGGGTTTTAACACCTTC.

Remarks on this clone: An end of the junction differs from the germline gene, which may be a read error. This sequence joins TRBV7-9 and TRBJ2-1; no reliable D call. This CDR3 is 13 amino acids long. Germline CDR1 is SEHNR and CDR2 is FQNEAQ (reference sequence). CDR3 sequence reads: CSSSLAGSNEQFF. The DNA for the CDR3 is TGTTCCAGCAGCTTAGCCGGGTCTAATGAGCAGTTCTTC.

V and J are TRBV10-3 and TRBJ2-7; 10 bases are a match to TRBD1. Per germline, CDR1 ENHRY and CDR2 SYGVKD. The J segment lost 0 bases and the V segment lost 5 bases, leaving 4 bases of the junction unmatched. The CDR3 extends over 15 amino acids. This chain's CDR3 is CAISQTGGSSYEQYF. CDR3 DNA: TGTGCCATCAGTCAGACAGGGGGCAGCTCCTACGAGCAGTACTTC.

The table lists this clone with a count of one. The J gene is TRBJ2-7, the V gene TRBV10-1; TRBD1 agrees at 9 bases. Germline loops: CDR1 WNHNN, CDR2 SYGVQD (reference sequence). The CDR3 is 14 residues long. Trimming removed 4 bases from V and 3 bases from J; junction bases left unmatched: 4. The CDR3 nucleotides are TGCGCCAGCAGTGGACAGGGGGTCAACTACGAGCAGTACTTC. Translated: CASSGQGVNYEQYF.

This clone was found once. The chain links TRBV11-2 to TRBJ2-5, with TRBD2 as a possible D gene (6 bases). The V gene's germline CDR1 is SGHAT and CDR2 FQNNGV. Trimming removed 2 bases at V and 2 bases at J, with 9 bases between. This CDR3 comprises 14 residues. CDR3 residues: CASSLSGGQETQYF. For the CDR3, the DNA is TGTGCCAGCAGCTTAAGTGGAGGGCAAGAGACCCAGTACTTC. The whole variable domain, remainder taken from reference TRBV11-2 and TRBJ2-5, is EAGVAQSPRYKIIEKRQSVAFWCNPISGHATLYWYQQILGQGPKLLIQFQNNGVVDDSQLPKDRFSAERLKGVDSTLKIQPAKLEDSAVYLCASSLSGGQETQYFGPGTRLLVL.

The gene calls are TRBV9 and TRBJ2-1; D is undetermined. Germline V lookup: CDR1 SGDLS, CDR2 YYNGEE. The CDR3 consists of 13 residues. V gave up 0 bases and J gave up 7 bases, with 8 bases separating them. The CDR3 coding sequence is TGTGCCAGCAGCGTAGCTCTGGCTAATGAGCAGTTCTTC. Protein sequence: CASSVALANEQFF.

On this clone: At one end, the junction sequence differs from germline, possibly due to a read error. The chain links TRBV2 to TRBJ1-3; 10 nucleotides match TRBD1. The length of the CDR3 is 15 residues. Germline CDR1 reads SNHLY; CDR2 reads FYNNEI. The CDR3 coding sequence is TGTGCCGGCAGGCAGGGACAGGGGTTTGGAAACACCATATATTTT. Amino acids: CAGRQGQGFGNTIYF.

This clone has more than one count but fewer than ten. The J gene is TRBJ2-7, the V gene TRBV6-1, with TRBD2 as a possible D gene (7 bases). The germline V and J ends were trimmed by 6 bases and 2 bases, with 14 bases remaining between them. This CDR3 has 14 residues. Germline CDR1 reads MNHNS; CDR2 reads SASEGT. The CDR3 loop reads CASRRGGEAYEQYF. DNA of the CDR3: TGTGCCAGCAGGAGGGGGGGCGAGGCCTACGAGCAGTACTTC.